Below, 29 T cell receptor beta chains from the same sample are listed, as sequenced in a study of T-cell reconstitution after alpha-beta-depleted transplantation in children. The library targeted TCRbeta and was prepared with unique molecular identifiers. TCRdb reanalysed the PCR reads using MiXCR and keeps one entry per CDR3 protein. The sample records some 550,000 distinct CDR3 sequences, around 17% being singletons. Source: PBMCs from the stem cell graft donor, taken from the stem cell graft. These receptors were obtained from a human donor who donated a stem cell graft to a child with acute lymphoblastic leukemia.

The chain combines TRBV20-1 with TRBJ1-1; D is unclear. This CDR3 contains 11 residues. Germline loops: CDR1 DFQATT, CDR2 SNEGSKA (reference sequence). V lost 3 bases and J 6 bases, leaving 8 bases between the germline ends. Here the CDR3 reads CSASANSEAFF. The CDR3 bases are TGCAGTGCTAGTGCCAACTCTGAAGCTTTCTTT.

This sequence joins TRBV27 and TRBJ2-7; 7 positions agree with TRBD1. V shed 2 bases and J 3 bases; nucleotides not matched to a gene: 7. The V gene's germline CDR1 is MNHEY and CDR2 SMNVEV (reference sequence). CDR3 length: 15 amino acids. The chain's CDR3 is CASSLNRGFDYEQYF. CDR3 coding DNA: TGTGCCAGCAGTTTAAACAGGGGTTTCGACTACGAGCAGTACTTC.

There are many counts of this clonotype. The rearrangement uses TRBV20-1 and TRBJ2-3; 13 bases match TRBD2. The germline CDR1 and CDR2 sequences are DFQATT and SNEGSKA (reference sequence). The CDR3 extends over 16 amino acids. J gave up 3 bases and V 0 bases, and 3 bases lay outside the gene matches. CDR3 residues: CSARDLTSGRTDTQYF. The CDR3 DNA sequence: TGCAGTGCTAGAGATTTGACTAGCGGGAGGACAGATACGCAGTATTTT.

The V and J genes are TRBV7-9 and TRBJ2-7, with 12 bases fitting TRBD2. The length of the CDR3 is 16 residues. Germline CDR1 reads SEHNR; CDR2 reads FQNEAQ (reference sequence). V lost 6 bases to trimming and J lost 5 bases; unmatched junction nucleotides: 11. The CDR3 loop is CASSPPLAGGFHEQYF. As DNA, the CDR3 is TGTGCCAGCAGTCCTCCACTAGCGGGAGGCTTCCACGAGCAGTACTTC.

The chain carries TRBV7-9 and TRBJ2-7; possibly TRBD1 or TRBD2 for D (5 bases each). The CDR3 contains 16 residues. The V end was cut by 5 bases, the J end by 2 bases, with 19 bases between. The germline V gene has CDR1 SEHNR and CDR2 FQNEAQ (reference sequence). Here the CDR3 DNA reads TGTGCCAGCAGCCCCACCTGGGGGAGATTCGCCTACGAGCAGTACTTC. This translates into CASSPTWGRFAYEQYF.

This clonotype turned up a few times. V and J are TRBV9 and TRBJ1-3, with a possible D match to TRBD1 (6 bases). There are 16 residues in the CDR3. Trimming stripped 3 bases from V and 5 bases from J, with 18 bases between. Germline V lookup: CDR1 SGDLS, CDR2 YYNGEE. The CDR3 DNA sequence: TGTGCCAGCAGCGCGAACAGGGAACTCGGGAGAAACACCATATATTTT. Protein: CASSANRELGRNTIYF.

This clonotype has ten or more counts. This chain links TRBV4-1 with TRBJ2-7; D unclear. This CDR3 has 14 amino acids. The V end was cut by 6 bases, the J end by 6 bases, with 18 bases between. Germline V CDR1 and CDR2: MGHRA, YSYEKL. Here the CDR3 DNA reads TGCGCCAGCAGTGTTTCCCAGCATTCCATCGAGCAGTACTTC. This gives the protein CASSVSQHSIEQYF.

CDR3 nucleotide sequence: TGCAGTGCTAGGGACAGGGGCTCCTACAATGAGCAGTTCTTC. Amino acid sequence: CSARDRGSYNEQFF. The chain links TRBV20-1 to TRBJ2-1, with TRBD1 identical over 9 bases. V lost 3 bases to trimming and J lost 0 bases; unmatched junction nucleotides: 0. The CDR3 totals 14 residues. Germline V gives CDR1 DFQATT, CDR2 SNEGSKA (reference sequence).

This clonotype occurred once. The gene calls are TRBV4-1 and TRBJ1-2; D is undetermined. The length of the CDR3 is 16 residues. Germline V lookup: CDR1 MGHRA, CDR2 YSYEKL. Trimming stripped 0 bases from V and 2 bases from J, with 13 bases between. CDR3 in DNA: TGCGCCAGCAGCCAAGATCCCACACCCAACAACTATGGCTACACCTTC. Translated: CASSQDPTPNNYGYTF.

The CDR3 DNA sequence: TGCAGTGCTAGAAGGGACCTCTATGGCTACACCTTC. Translation: CSARRDLYGYTF. The chain uses TRBV20-1 and TRBJ1-2; D possibly corresponds to TRBD1 (5 bases). The CDR3 has 12 residues. Germline CDR1 and CDR2: DFQATT and SNEGSKA (reference sequence). Trimming pared 2 bases from V and 4 bases from J, leaving 8 bases between.

This chain connects TRBV6-1 to TRBJ2-7; D gene unclear. Trimming shortened V by 1 base and J by 2 bases, and 9 bases separated the two germline ends. This CDR3 has 14 amino acids. CDR1 is MNHNS and CDR2 is SASEGT in the germline V gene. The CDR3 spells CASSEGGSPYEQYF. In nucleotides, the CDR3 is TGTGCCAGCAGTGAAGGCGGTTCCCCCTACGAGCAGTACTTC.

This clonotype was seen a handful of times. This chain links TRBV11-2 with TRBJ2-2, with TRBD2 matching 12 bases. After removal of 1 base from V and 7 bases from J, the junction contained 4 bases not matched to a gene. This CDR3 is 16 amino acids long. The germline V gene encodes CDR1 SGHAT and CDR2 FQNNGV. The CDR3 region has the DNA TGTGCCAGCAGCTTAGCAGGACTAGCGGGAATCGGGGAGCTGTTTTTT. Translated, it gives CASSLAGLAGIGELFF.

The chain is built from TRBV7-6 and TRBJ2-5; D remains unclear. Germline CDR1 SGHVS, CDR2 FNYEAQ. V was shortened by 7 bases and J by 2 bases, with 11 bases between the two germline ends. The CDR3 has 13 residues. Written as DNA, the CDR3 is TGTGCCAGCACCTTTAGGTTACAAGAGACCCAGTACTTC. Protein sequence: CASTFRLQETQYF.

This clonotype was observed a handful of times. The gene calls are TRBV5-1 and TRBJ2-1; 9 bases line up with TRBD1. V shed 4 bases and J 8 bases; nucleotides not matched to a gene: 13. Germline V gene lookup returns CDR1 SGHRS and CDR2 YFSETQ. The CDR3 totals 16 residues. Written as DNA, the CDR3 is TGCGCCAGCAGCAGATCGACCGGGACAGGGAACTATGAGCAGTTCTTC. Translating gives CASSRSTGTGNYEQFF.

The chain recombines TRBV25-1 with TRBJ1-3; 7 bases align to TRBD1. In germline, CDR1 is MGHDK, CDR2 SYGVNS. The CDR3 totals 15 residues. Trimming at V came to 8 bases and at J to 4 bases, leaving 11 bases not matched to a gene. For the CDR3, the DNA is TGTGCCAGCGGTTTGGCAGGGGGGGAAGGAAACACCATATATTTT. Translation: CASGLAGGEGNTIYF.

The chain is built from TRBV29-1 and TRBJ2-7; D tentatively fits TRBD1 or TRBD2 (5 bases each). The CDR3 sequence is 14 residues long. CDR1 SQVTM and CDR2 ANQGSEA come from the germline V gene. Trimming left V 3 bases short and J 6 bases short, with 18 bases between. In DNA form, the CDR3 reads TGCAGCGTTGACGTCGGGACGGGAATGTTCGAGCAGTACTTC. This translates into CSVDVGTGMFEQYF.

This clonotype showed up just a few times. The chain uses TRBV12-3 or TRBV12-4 and TRBJ2-5, with D perhaps TRBD1 (5 bases). The CDR3 has 13 amino acids. V lost 5 bases, J lost 1 base, and 8 bases lay in between. CDR3 nucleotides: TGTGCCAGCAGTGGGGCACTCCAAGAGACCCAGTACTTC. It is translated as CASSGALQETQYF.

This sequence joins TRBV11-2 and TRBJ1-1; TRBD1 matches at 7 bases. V lost 4 bases to trimming and J lost 10 bases; unmatched junction nucleotides: 24. The CDR3 has 18 residues. Germline assignment: CDR1 SGHAT and CDR2 FQNNGV. CDR3 sequence reads: CASSSPLAPVRDSWGAFF. CDR3 DNA: TGTGCCAGCAGCTCGCCACTCGCGCCTGTCCGGGACAGTTGGGGAGCTTTCTTT.

This clonotype has only a few counts. The chain has TRBV20-1 and TRBJ1-2, with D maybe TRBD1 (5 bases). This CDR3 has 14 residues. The germline V gene encodes CDR1 DFQATT and CDR2 SNEGSKA (reference sequence). The ends were cut back, 6 bases at V and 0 bases at J, with 14 bases in the middle. The CDR3 nucleotides are TGCAGTGCGGGAGGAGGGGTGGCTAACTATGGCTACACCTTC. Translation gives CSAGGGVANYGYTF.

This clonotype was recorded a few times. The rearrangement links TRBV29-1 to TRBJ2-1, with D unclear. Per the germline V gene, CDR1 is SQVTM and CDR2 is ANQGSEA. CDR3 length: 11 amino acids. V lost 1 base and J 8 bases, leaving 6 bases between the germline ends. The CDR3 protein is CSVEGDDEQFF. CDR3 sequence (DNA): TGCAGCGTTGAAGGCGACGATGAGCAGTTCTTC.

V and J are TRBV7-2 and TRBJ1-1; D possibly corresponds to TRBD1 (6 bases). Per germline, CDR1 SGHTA and CDR2 FQGNSA. This CDR3 contains 14 residues. Trimming shortened V by 4 bases and J by 13 bases, and 22 bases separated the two germline ends. The CDR3 region is CASSYEQGVGYGFF. The CDR3, as DNA: TGTGCCAGCAGCTACGAACAGGGCGTGGGTTATGGTTTCTTT.

V is TRBV12-5 and J is TRBJ2-7, with D unclear. The CDR3 contains 13 residues. V was clipped by 4 bases and J by 2 bases, with 9 bases between them. CDR1 is LGHNT and CDR2 is FRNRAP in the germline V gene. The CDR3 DNA sequence: TGTGCTAGTGGTTCCGGGTCTCCCTACGAGCAGTACTTC. It encodes CASGSGSPYEQYF.

There are a few counts of this clonotype. The J gene is TRBJ2-1, the V gene TRBV29-1; 8 nucleotides line up with TRBD1. CDR3 length: 17 residues. Unmatched junction bases numbered 15, after V lost 2 bases and J lost 6 bases. Per germline, CDR1 SQVTM and CDR2 ANQGSEA. CDR3 nucleotide sequence: TGCAGCGTTGAAAACCCCTTCGGACAGGGAGTTTTCAATGAGCAGTTCTTC. It translates to CSVENPFGQGVFNEQFF.

This clonotype appeared a few times. V gene TRBV6-1 combines with J gene TRBJ1-1; D unresolved. Trimming shortened V by 0 bases and J by 2 bases, and 10 bases separated the two germline ends. Looked up from germline, CDR1 is MNHNS and CDR2 is SASEGT. This CDR3 has 15 amino acids. The CDR3 sequence: CASSEAIWQNTEAFF. The CDR3 DNA is TGTGCCAGCAGTGAAGCAATCTGGCAAAACACTGAAGCTTTCTTT.

The chain recombines TRBV23-1 with TRBJ2-5, with D uncertain. TRBV23-1 is noted as an ORF with a role that remains uncertain. The CDR3 contains 16 residues. The V end lost 8 bases, the J end lost 2 bases, and 21 bases lay between the germline ends. CDR3 coding DNA: TGCGCCAGCGAATCCCCAGGCAGCCTCCTTCAAGAGACCCAGTACTTC. Translating it yields CASESPGSLLQETQYF.

V gene TRBV18 combines with J gene TRBJ1-1, with D perhaps matching TRBD1 (5 bases). CDR1 and CDR2 (germline): KGHSH, LQKENI. The V end was cut by 3 bases, the J end by 4 bases, with 18 bases between. The CDR3 contains 16 residues. As DNA, the CDR3 is TGTGCCAGCTCACCGGACTTGGCAGGGCTTCGCACTGAAGCTTTCTTT. Translating it yields CASSPDLAGLRTEAFF. Full variable domain (remainder filled in from reference TRBV18 and TRBJ1-1): NAGVMQNPRHLVRRRGQEARLRCSPMKGHSHVYWYRQLPEEGLKFMVYLQKENIIDESGMPKERFSAEFPKEGPSILRIQQVVRGDSAAYFCASSPDLAGLRTEAFFGQGTRLTVV.

Remarks on this clonotype: The junction and the germline gene differ at one end; a read error may be behind it. The rearrangement joins TRBV20-1 to TRBJ1-2, with D unresolved. CDR1 and CDR2 from the germline V gene are DFQATT and SNEGSKA (reference sequence). The CDR3 runs 13 residues. Written as DNA, the CDR3 is TGCAGTGCAAGAGGTTGGTTTTACTATGGCTACACCTTC. It is translated as CSARGWFYYGYTF.

This clonotype was seen more than once but under ten times. The chain recombines TRBV7-6 with TRBJ1-4, with 7 nucleotides matching TRBD1. The CDR3 loop spans 13 amino acids. Germline trimming cut 4 bases from V and 8 bases from J; bases unmatched to any gene: 4. The V gene's germline CDR1 is SGHVS and CDR2 FNYEAQ. The CDR3 here is CASSSDRREKLFF. DNA of the CDR3: TGTGCCAGCAGCTCGGACAGGCGGGAAAAACTGTTTTTT.

This clonotype was seen at least ten times. The rearrangement uses TRBV29-1 and TRBJ1-1; unclear D gene. Trimming shortened V by 7 bases and J by 2 bases, and 11 bases separated the two germline ends. From germline, CDR1 is SQVTM and CDR2 ANQGSEA. The CDR3 loop spans 12 amino acids. CDR3 protein: CSAPDGNTEAFF. The CDR3 DNA sequence: TGCAGCGCCCCGGACGGTAACACTGAAGCTTTCTTT.